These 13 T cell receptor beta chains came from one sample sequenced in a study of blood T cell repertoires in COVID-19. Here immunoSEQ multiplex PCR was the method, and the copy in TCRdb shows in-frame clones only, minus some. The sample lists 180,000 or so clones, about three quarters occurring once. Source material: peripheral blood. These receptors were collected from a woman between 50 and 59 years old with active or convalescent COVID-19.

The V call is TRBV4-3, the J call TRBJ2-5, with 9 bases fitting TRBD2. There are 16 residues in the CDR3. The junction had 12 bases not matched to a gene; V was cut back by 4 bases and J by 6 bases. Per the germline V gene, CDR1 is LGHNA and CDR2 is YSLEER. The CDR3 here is CASSPGRSSGEKTQYF. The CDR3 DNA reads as TGCGCCAGCAGCCCGGGGCGGTCTAGCGGGGAAAAGACCCAGTACTTC.

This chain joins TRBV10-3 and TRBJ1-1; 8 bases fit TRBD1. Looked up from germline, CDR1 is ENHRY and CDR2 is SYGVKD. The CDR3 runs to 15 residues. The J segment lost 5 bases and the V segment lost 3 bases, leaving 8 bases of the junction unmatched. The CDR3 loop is CAISEGQGGLTEAFF. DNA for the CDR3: TGTGCCATCAGTGAAGGACAGGGCGGGTTGACTGAAGCTTTCTTT.

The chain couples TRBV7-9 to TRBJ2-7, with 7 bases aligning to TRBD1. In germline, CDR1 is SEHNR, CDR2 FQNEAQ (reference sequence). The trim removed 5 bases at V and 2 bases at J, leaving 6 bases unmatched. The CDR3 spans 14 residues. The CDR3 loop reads CASSRDRVPYEQYF. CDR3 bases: TGTGCCAGCAGCCGCGACAGGGTTCCCTACGAGCAGTACTTC.

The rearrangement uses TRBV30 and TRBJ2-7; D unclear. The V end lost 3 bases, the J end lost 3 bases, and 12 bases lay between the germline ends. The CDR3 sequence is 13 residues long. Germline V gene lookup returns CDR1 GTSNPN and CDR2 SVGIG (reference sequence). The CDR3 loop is CAWSPPLGYEQYF. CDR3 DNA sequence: TGTGCCTGGAGCCCCCCACTCGGCTACGAGCAGTACTTC. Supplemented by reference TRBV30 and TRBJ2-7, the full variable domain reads SQTIHQWPATLVQPVGSPLSLECTVEGTSNPNLYWYRQAAGRGLQLLFYSVGIGQISSEVPQNLSASRPQDRQFILSSKKLLLSDSGFYLCAWSPPLGYEQYFGPGTRLTVT.

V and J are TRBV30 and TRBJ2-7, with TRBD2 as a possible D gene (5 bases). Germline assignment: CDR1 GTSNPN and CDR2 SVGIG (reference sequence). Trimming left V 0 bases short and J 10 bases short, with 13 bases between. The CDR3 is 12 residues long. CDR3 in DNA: TGTGCCTGGAGTGTACTAGGGCGGATACAGTACTTC. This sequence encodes CAWSVLGRIQYF.

The CDR3 sequence: CASTRDWSGNTIYF. The CDR3 DNA sequence: TGTGCCAGCACTCGCGACTGGTCTGGAAACACCATATATTTT. The V gene is TRBV2, the J gene TRBJ1-3; no firm D call. The CDR3 extends over 14 amino acids. Trimming left V 7 bases short and J 1 base short, with 11 bases between. Per the germline V gene, CDR1 is SNHLY and CDR2 is FYNNEI.

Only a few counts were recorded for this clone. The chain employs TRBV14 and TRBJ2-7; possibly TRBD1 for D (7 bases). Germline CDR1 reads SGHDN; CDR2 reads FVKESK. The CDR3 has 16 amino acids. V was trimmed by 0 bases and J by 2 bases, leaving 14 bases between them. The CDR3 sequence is CASSQEPGGFTYEQYF. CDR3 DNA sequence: TGTGCCAGCAGCCAAGAGCCAGGGGGGTTCACCTACGAGCAGTACTTC.

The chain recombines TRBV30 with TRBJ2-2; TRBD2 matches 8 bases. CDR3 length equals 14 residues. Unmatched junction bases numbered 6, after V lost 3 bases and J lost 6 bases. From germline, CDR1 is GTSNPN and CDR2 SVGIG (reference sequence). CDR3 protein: CAWRETSGAGELFF. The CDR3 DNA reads TGTGCCTGGAGGGAAACTAGCGGAGCCGGGGAGCTGTTTTTT.

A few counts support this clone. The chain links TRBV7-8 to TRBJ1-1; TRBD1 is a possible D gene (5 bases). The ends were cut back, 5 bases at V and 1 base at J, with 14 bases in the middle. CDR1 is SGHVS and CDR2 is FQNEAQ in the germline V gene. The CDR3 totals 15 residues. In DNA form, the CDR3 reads TGTGCCAGCAGCCCGAGTGGGGGGGAGAACACTGAAGCTTTCTTT. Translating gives CASSPSGGENTEAFF.

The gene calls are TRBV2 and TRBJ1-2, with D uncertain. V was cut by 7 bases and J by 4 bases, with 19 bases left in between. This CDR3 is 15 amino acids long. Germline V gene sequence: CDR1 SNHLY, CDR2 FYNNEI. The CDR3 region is CASTLPEAGSYGYTF. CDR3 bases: TGTGCCAGCACCCTACCCGAGGCGGGGAGCTATGGCTACACCTTC. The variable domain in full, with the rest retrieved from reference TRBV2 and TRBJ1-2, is EPEVTQTPSHQVTQMGQEVILRCVPISNHLYFYWYRQILGQKVEFLVSFYNNEISEKSEIFDDQFSVERPDGSNFTLKIRSTKLEDSAMYFCASTLPEAGSYGYTFGSGTRLTVV.

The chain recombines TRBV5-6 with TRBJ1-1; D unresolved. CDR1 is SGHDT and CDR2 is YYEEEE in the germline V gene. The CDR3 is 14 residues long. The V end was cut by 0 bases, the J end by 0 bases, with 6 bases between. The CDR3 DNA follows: TGTGCCAGCAGCTTGGGGCTTGTGAACACTGAAGCTTTCTTT. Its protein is CASSLGLVNTEAFF.

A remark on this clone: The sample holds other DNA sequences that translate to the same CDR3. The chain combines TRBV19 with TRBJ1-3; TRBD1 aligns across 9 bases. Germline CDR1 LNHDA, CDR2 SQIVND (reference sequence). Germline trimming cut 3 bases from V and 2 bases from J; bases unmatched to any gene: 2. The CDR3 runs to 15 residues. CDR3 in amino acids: CASSIRQGAGNTIYF. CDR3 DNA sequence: TGTGCCAGTAGTATCAGACAGGGGGCTGGAAACACCATATATTTT.

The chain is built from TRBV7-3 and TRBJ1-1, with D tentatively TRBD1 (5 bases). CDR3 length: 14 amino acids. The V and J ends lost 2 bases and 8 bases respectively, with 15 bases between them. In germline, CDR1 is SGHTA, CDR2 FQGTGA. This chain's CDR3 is CASSLDGRVGEAFF. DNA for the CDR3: TGTGCCAGCAGCTTAGATGGCAGGGTTGGGGAAGCTTTCTTT. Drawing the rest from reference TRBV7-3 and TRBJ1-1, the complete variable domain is GAGVSQTPSNKVTEKGKYVELRCDPISGHTALYWYRQSLGQGPEFLIYFQGTGAADDSGLPNDRFFAVRPEGSVSTLKIQRTERGDSAVYLCASSLDGRVGEAFFGQGTRLTVV.